The clone carrying this TCR beta chain turned up a few times. Its antigen is undetermined. V was clipped by 1 base and J by 9 bases, with 16 bases between them. The CDR3 consists of 14 residues. From germline, CDR1 is MNHNS and CDR2 SASEGT. Using MiXCR, TCRdb reanalyzed the PCR reads. The data contain 15,000 or so clones, approximately 3.9% of them singletons. This sample is part of a study of metastatic and nonmetastatic thyroid tumors. Study background: Blood and tumor or nodule tissue repertoires from malignant and benign thyroid patients were compared.

No treatment of any kind had been given to any patient before thyroid surgery. Study-level findings and limits: The study reportedly found significantly higher TCR beta diversity in malignant thyroid tumors than benign nodules, in blood and tumor.

The chain recombines TRBV6-1 with TRBJ2-7; possible D gene TRBD1, 6 bases. The sequencing sample was made of tumor tissue. The source is a female donor with papillary thyroid cancer or a benign thyroid nodule (not recorded which). Some clones in this sample may be carry-over from other donors' samples. This CDR3 is CASSEVDSISGQYF. For the CDR3, the DNA is TGTGCCAGCAGTGAAGTGGACAGTATCTCGGGGCAGTACTTC.